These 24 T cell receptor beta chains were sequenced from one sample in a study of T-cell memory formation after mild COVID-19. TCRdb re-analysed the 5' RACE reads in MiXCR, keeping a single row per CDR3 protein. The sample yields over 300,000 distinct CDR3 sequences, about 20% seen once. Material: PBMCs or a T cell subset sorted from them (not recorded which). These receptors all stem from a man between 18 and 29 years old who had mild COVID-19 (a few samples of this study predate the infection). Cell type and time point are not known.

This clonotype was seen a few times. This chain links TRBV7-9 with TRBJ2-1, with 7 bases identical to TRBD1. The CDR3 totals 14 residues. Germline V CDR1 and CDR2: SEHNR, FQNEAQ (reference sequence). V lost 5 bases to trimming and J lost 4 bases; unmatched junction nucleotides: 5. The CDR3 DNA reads TGTGCCAGCAGCGATAGGGACAGATACAATGAGCAGTTCTTC. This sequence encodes CASSDRDRYNEQFF.

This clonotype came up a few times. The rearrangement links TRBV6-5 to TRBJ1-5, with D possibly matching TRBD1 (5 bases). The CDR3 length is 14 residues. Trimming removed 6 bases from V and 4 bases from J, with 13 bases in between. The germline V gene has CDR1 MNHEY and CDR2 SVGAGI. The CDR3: CASRLTRANQPQHF. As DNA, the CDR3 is TGTGCCAGCAGACTAACCAGGGCTAATCAGCCCCAGCATTTT.

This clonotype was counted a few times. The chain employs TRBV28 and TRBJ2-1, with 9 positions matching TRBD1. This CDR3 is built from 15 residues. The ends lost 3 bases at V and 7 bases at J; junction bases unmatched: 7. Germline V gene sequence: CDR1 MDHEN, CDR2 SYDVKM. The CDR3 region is CASSFRDRVRNEQFF. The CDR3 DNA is TGTGCCAGCAGTTTCCGGGACAGGGTTCGAAATGAGCAGTTCTTC. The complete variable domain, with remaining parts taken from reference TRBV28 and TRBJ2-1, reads DVKVTQSSRYLVKRTGEKVFLECVQDMDHENMFWYRQDPGLGLRLIYFSYDVKMKEKGDIPEGYSVSREKKERFSLILESASTNQTSMYLCASSFRDRVRNEQFFGPGTRLTVL.

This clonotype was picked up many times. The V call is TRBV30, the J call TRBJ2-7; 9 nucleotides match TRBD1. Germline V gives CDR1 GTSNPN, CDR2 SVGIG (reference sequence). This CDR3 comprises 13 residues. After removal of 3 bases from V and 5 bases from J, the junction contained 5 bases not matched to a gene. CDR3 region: CAWRRTGAHEQYF. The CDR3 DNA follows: TGTGCCTGGAGAAGGACAGGGGCACACGAGCAGTACTTC.

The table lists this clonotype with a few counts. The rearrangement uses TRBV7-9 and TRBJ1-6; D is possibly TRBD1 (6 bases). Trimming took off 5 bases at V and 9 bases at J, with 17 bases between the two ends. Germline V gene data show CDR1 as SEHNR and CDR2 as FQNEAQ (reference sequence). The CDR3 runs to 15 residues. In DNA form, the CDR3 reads TGTGCCAGCAGCCTTCTTCAGGGGTCGGTTTCACCCCTCCACTTT. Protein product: CASSLLQGSVSPLHF.

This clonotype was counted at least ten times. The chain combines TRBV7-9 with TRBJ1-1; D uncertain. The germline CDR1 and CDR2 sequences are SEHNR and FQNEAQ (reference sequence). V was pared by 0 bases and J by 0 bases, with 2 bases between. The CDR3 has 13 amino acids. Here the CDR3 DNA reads TGTGCCAGCAGCTTAGCCATGAACACTGAAGCTTTCTTT. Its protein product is CASSLAMNTEAFF.

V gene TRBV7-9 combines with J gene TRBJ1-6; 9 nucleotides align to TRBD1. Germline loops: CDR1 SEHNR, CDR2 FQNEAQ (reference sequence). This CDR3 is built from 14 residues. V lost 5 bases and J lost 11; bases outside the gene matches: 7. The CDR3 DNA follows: TGTGCCAGCAGCCCTTCGGGACAGGGACCACCCCTCCACTTT. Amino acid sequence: CASSPSGQGPPLHF.

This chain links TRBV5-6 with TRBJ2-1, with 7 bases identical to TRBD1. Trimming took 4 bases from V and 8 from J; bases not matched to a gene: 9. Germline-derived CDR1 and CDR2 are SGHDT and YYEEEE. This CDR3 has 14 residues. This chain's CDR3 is CASSPQGNGDEQFF. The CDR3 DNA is TGTGCCAGCAGCCCACAGGGGAATGGCGATGAGCAGTTCTTC.

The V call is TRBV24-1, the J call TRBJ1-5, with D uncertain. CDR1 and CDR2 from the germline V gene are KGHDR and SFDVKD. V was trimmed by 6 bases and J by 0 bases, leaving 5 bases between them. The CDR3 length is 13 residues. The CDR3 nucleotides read TGTGCCACCAGTAGTTATAGCAATCAGCCCCAGCATTTT. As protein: CATSSYSNQPQHF.

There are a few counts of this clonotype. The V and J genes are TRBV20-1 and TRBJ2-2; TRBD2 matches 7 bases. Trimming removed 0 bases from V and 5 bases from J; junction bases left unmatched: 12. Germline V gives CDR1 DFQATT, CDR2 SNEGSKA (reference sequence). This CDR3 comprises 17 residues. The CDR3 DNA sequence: TGCAGTGCTAGAGATCGAGGAGCGGGGTGGATTACCGGGGAGCTGTTTTTT. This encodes CSARDRGAGWITGELFF.

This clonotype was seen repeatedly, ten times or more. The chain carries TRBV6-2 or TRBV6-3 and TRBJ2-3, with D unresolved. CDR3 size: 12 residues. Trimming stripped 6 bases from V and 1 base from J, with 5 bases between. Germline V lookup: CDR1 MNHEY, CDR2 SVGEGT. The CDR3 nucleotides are TGTGCCAGCAGGAAAGGCACAGATACGCAGTATTTT. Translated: CASRKGTDTQYF.

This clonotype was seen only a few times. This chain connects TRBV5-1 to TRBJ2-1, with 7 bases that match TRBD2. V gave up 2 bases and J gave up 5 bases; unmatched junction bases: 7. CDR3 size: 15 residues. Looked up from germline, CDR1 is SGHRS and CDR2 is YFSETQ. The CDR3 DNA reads TGCGCCAGCAGCTTATACCGGGGGGTACACAATGAGCAGTTCTTC. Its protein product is CASSLYRGVHNEQFF.

The CDR3 DNA reads TGTGCCAGCAGCCCTCAGGGGTACAACACTGAAGCTTTCTTT. Its protein product is CASSPQGYNTEAFF. The J gene is TRBJ1-1, the V gene TRBV7-2; D perhaps matches TRBD1 (6 bases). There are 14 residues in the CDR3. Germline V gene data show CDR1 as SGHTA and CDR2 as FQGNSA. V lost 5 bases to trimming and J lost 2 bases, with 12 bases between them.

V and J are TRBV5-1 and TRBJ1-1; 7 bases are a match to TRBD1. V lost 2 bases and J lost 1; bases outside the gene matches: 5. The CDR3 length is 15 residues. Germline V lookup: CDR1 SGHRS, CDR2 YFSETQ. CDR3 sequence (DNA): TGCGCCAGCAGCTTCGGGACAGTCGGGAACACTGAAGCTTTCTTT. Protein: CASSFGTVGNTEAFF.

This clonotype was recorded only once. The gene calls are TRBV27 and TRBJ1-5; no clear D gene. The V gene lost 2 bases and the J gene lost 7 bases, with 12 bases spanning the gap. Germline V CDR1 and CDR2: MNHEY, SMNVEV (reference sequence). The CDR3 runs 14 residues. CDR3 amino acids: CASSLRSGYQPQHF. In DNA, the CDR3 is TGTGCCAGCAGTTTACGGTCGGGGTACCAGCCCCAGCATTTT.

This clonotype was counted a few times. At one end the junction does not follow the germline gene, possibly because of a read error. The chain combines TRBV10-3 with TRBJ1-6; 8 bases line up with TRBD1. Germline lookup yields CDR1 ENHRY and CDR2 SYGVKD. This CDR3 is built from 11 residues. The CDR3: CAIRPGQATPF. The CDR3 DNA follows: TGTGCCATCAGGCCGGGACAGGCAACCCCCTTT.

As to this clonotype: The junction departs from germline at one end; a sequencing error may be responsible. In DNA, the CDR3 is TGTGCCAGAAGCGTGGGACAGGGGGCCCCTGGAAACACCATATATTTT. It codes for CARSVGQGAPGNTIYF. The rearrangement links TRBV9 to TRBJ1-3; TRBD1 matches at 12 bases. Germline lookup yields CDR1 SGDLS and CDR2 YYNGEE. This CDR3 spans 16 amino acids. The full variable domain, rest sourced from reference TRBV9 and TRBJ1-3, is DSGVTQTPKHLITATGQRVTLRCSPRSGDLSVYWYQQSLDQGLQFLIQYYNGEERAKGNILERFSAQQFPDLHSELNLSSLELGDSALYFCARSVGQGAPGNTIYFGEGSWLTVV.

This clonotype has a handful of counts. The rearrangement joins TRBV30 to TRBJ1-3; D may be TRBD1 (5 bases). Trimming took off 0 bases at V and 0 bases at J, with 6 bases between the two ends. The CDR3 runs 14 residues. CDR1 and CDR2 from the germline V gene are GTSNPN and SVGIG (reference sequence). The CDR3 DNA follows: TGTGCCTGGAGTGTGGGGGGCTCTGGAAACACCATATATTTT. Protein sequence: CAWSVGGSGNTIYF.

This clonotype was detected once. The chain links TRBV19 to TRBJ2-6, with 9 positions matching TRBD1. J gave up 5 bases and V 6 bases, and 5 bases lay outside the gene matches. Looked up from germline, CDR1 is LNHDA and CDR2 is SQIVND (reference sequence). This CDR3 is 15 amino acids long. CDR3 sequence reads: CASSPGQGWANVLTF. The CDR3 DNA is TGTGCCAGTAGCCCTGGACAGGGGTGGGCCAACGTCCTGACTTTC.

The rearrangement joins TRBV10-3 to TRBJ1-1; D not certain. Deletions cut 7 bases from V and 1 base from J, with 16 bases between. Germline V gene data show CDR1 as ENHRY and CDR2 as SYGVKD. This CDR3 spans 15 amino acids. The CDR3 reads CAITPSRESNTEAFF. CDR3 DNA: TGTGCCATCACCCCTTCCAGAGAATCGAACACTGAAGCTTTCTTT.

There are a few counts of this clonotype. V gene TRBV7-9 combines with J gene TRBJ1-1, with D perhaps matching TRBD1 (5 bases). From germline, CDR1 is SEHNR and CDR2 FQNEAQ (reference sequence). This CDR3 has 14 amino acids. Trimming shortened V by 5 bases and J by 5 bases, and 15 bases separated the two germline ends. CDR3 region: CASSLLGPETEAFF. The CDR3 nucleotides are TGTGCCAGCAGCCTATTGGGACCAGAGACTGAAGCTTTCTTT.

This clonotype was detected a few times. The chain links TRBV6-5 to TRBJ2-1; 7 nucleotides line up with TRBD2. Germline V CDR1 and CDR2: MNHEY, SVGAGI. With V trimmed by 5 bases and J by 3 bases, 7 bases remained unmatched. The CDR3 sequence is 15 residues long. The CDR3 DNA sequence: TGTGCCAGCAGTGCATCCCGGGACTACTACAATGAGCAGTTCTTC. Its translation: CASSASRDYYNEQFF.

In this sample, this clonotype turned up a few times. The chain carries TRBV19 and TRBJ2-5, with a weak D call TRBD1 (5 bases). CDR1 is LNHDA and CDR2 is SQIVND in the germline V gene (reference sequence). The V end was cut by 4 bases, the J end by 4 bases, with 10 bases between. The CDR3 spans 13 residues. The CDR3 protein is CASSTTGTETQYF. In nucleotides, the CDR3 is TGTGCCAGTAGTACTACAGGAACAGAGACCCAGTACTTC.

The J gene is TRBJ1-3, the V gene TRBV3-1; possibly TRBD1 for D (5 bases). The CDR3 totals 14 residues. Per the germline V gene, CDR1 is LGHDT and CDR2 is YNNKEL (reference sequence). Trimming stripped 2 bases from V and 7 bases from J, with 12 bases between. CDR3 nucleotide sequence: TGTGCCAGCAGCCAATCCGGGACGGTCAACACCATATATTTT. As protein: CASSQSGTVNTIYF.